Below are 29 T cell receptor beta chains sequenced from a single sample in a study of T cells in tuberculosis. Time point here: new active TB diagnosis, blood taken before or within 7 days of starting treatment. The table came from immunoSEQ multiplex PCR; TCRdb's copy has only in-frame clones and leaves some out. This sample carries about 33,000 clones, 70% to 90% of them seen once, and the ten largest clones take roughly 5%. This specimen was PBMCs, taken at tuberculosis diagnosis. Every receptor here comes from an adult with tuberculosis.

In this sample, this clone turned up a few times. The CDR3 DNA is TGTGCCAGCAGTCCGTGGGGGGGTGAGCAGTTCTTC. Its translation is CASSPWGGEQFF. V is TRBV27 and J is TRBJ2-1; 7 bases are a match to TRBD2. The CDR3 totals 12 residues. Trimming took 5 bases from V and 9 from J; bases not matched to a gene: 4. Germline V lookup: CDR1 MNHEY, CDR2 SMNVEV (reference sequence).

V and J are TRBV9 and TRBJ2-2, with D maybe TRBD2 (6 bases). V was cut by 0 bases and J by 2 bases, with 8 bases left in between. The germline gives CDR1 SGDLS, CDR2 YYNGEE. The CDR3 is 15 residues long. The CDR3 DNA reads TGTGCCAGCAGCGTAGTGGACTACAACACCGGGGAGCTGTTTTTT. Translated: CASSVVDYNTGELFF.

This clone turned up a few times. The chain uses TRBV19 and TRBJ2-7; 9 bases align to TRBD1. Germline loops: CDR1 LNHDA, CDR2 SQIVND (reference sequence). The junction had 5 bases not matched to a gene; V was cut back by 11 bases and J by 3 bases. This CDR3 comprises 12 residues. The CDR3 DNA follows: TGTGCCTCAGGACAGGGGCGCTACGAGCAGTACTTC. Translated, it gives CASGQGRYEQYF.

The J gene is TRBJ2-2, the V gene TRBV4-3, with D uncertain. This CDR3 region has 14 residues. V lost 0 bases to trimming and J lost 7 bases, with 9 bases between them. Looked up from germline, CDR1 is LGHNA and CDR2 is YSLEER. CDR3 in DNA: TGCGCCAGCAGCCAAGATCCCAGGAACGGGGAGCTGTTTTTT. It translates to CASSQDPRNGELFF.

The chain joins TRBV10-3 to TRBJ1-1, with TRBD1 as a possible D gene (6 bases). V lost 3 bases, J lost 1 base, and 18 bases lay in between. In germline, CDR1 is ENHRY, CDR2 SYGVKD. This CDR3 region has 17 residues. DNA of the CDR3: TGTGCCATCAGTGAACGCGAAATACAGGGCCAGAACACTGAAGCTTTCTTT. Protein: CAISEREIQGQNTEAFF.

V usage is TRBV6-4 and J usage is TRBJ1-4; D is uncertain. This CDR3 contains 11 residues. Germline CDR1 reads MRHNA; CDR2 reads SNTAGT. Deletions cut 8 bases from V and 8 bases from J, with 9 bases between. The CDR3 nucleotides read TGTGCCAGCTCGGCCGGGGAAAAACTGTTTTTT. Translating it yields CASSAGEKLFF.

Remarks on this clone: No DNA is shown, since the ends of the CDR3 on it are uncertain; the CDR3 is the one TCRdb lists. The chain joins TRBV28 to TRBJ1-5; TRBD1 reflects the table's D call only, with no check against the DNA. The CDR3 has 15 amino acids, counting both end residues. Germline V lookup: CDR1 MDHEN, CDR2 SYDVKM. The CDR3 sequence: CASSSSDRVYQPQHF.

V usage is TRBV15 and J usage is TRBJ1-2, with 8 bases aligning to TRBD1. CDR1 is LNHNV and CDR2 is YYDKDF in the germline V gene (reference sequence). V lost 6 bases, J lost 9 bases, and 9 bases stayed unmatched. This CDR3 spans 13 amino acids. The DNA for the CDR3 is TGTGCCACCAGTGCCGGGACAGGAACGAGCTACACCTTC. Translated, it gives CATSAGTGTSYTF. Full variable domain (remainder filled in from reference TRBV15 and TRBJ1-2): DAMVIQNPRYQVTQFGKPVTLSCSQTLNHNVMYWYQQKSSQAPKLLFHYYDKDFNNEADTPDNFQSRRPNTSFCFLDIRSPGLGDTAMYLCATSAGTGTSYTFGSGTRLTVV.

V usage is TRBV15 and J usage is TRBJ1-6, with D possibly matching TRBD1 (6 bases). Germline CDR1 and CDR2: LNHNV and YYDKDF (reference sequence). Deletions cut 4 bases from V and 9 bases from J, with 13 bases between. CDR3 length: 14 amino acids. The CDR3 coding sequence is TGTGCCACCAGCAACAGGGTGGTAGGTTCACCCCTCCACTTT. Translation gives CATSNRVVGSPLHF.

This chain joins TRBV5-5 and TRBJ2-7; perhaps TRBD1 as D (6 bases). The CDR3 runs to 13 residues. From germline, CDR1 is SGHKS and CDR2 YYEKEE (reference sequence). V was trimmed by 6 bases and J by 1 base, leaving 11 bases between them. This chain's CDR3 is CASNLGASYEQYF. DNA of the CDR3: TGTGCCAGCAACCTGGGGGCTTCCTACGAGCAGTACTTC.

The chain joins TRBV27 to TRBJ2-7, with 11 nucleotides matching TRBD1. The CDR3 consists of 14 residues. Germline assignment: CDR1 MNHEY and CDR2 SMNVEV (reference sequence). Unmatched junction bases numbered 6, after V lost 6 bases and J lost 5 bases. The CDR3 nucleotides read TGTGCCAGCAGCACCGGGACAGGGGGGAACGAGCAGTACTTC. Its protein product is CASSTGTGGNEQYF.

This chain links TRBV7-2 with TRBJ1-1, with D maybe TRBD1 (5 bases). The V end lost 4 bases, the J end lost 0 bases, and 9 bases lay between the germline ends. This CDR3 contains 14 residues. Per germline, CDR1 SGHTA and CDR2 FQGNSA. CDR3 in DNA: TGTGCCAGCAGCTCGACAGTTATGAACACTGAAGCTTTCTTT. This translates into CASSSTVMNTEAFF.

The genes are TRBV5-3 and TRBJ2-1; 8 positions agree with TRBD2. TRBV5-3 is labeled an ORF, and its function is uncertain. The CDR3 covers 20 residues. Trimming removed 4 bases from V and 3 bases from J; junction bases left unmatched: 21. This CDR3 is CARSGVAAGAALRGYNEQFF. CDR3 DNA sequence: TGTGCCAGAAGCGGAGTGGCAGCGGGAGCCGCCCTCAGGGGCTACAATGAGCAGTTCTTC.

This rearrangement joins TRBV4-1 to TRBJ2-7; 8 positions match TRBD1. Trimming removed 3 bases from V and 0 bases from J; junction bases left unmatched: 4. Germline-derived CDR1 and CDR2 are MGHRA and YSYEKL. This CDR3 spans 15 amino acids. CDR3 sequence: CASSHSTGDSYEQYF. The CDR3 bases are TGCGCCAGCAGCCACTCGACAGGGGACTCCTACGAGCAGTACTTC.

Only one count was recorded for this clone. The rearrangement links TRBV4-3 to TRBJ2-5; TRBD1 might be the D (5 bases). The V gene lost 1 base and the J gene lost 2 bases, with 11 bases spanning the gap. This CDR3 is 15 amino acids long. Germline V CDR1 and CDR2: LGHNA, YSLEER. CDR3 protein: CASSQVPGQQETQYF. For the CDR3, the DNA is TGCGCCAGCAGCCAAGTGCCAGGGCAGCAAGAGACCCAGTACTTC.

This clone was seen a single time. This chain uses TRBV7-2 with TRBJ1-1, with TRBD1 matching 8 bases. The CDR3 contains 15 residues. J lost 3 bases, V lost 1 base, and 4 bases had no gene match. Germline CDR1 is SGHTA and CDR2 is FQGNSA. As DNA, the CDR3 is TGTGCCAGCAGCTTAGTCCAGGGGGCGGACACTGAAGCTTTCTTT. Protein product: CASSLVQGADTEAFF.

The gene calls are TRBV6-4 and TRBJ2-1; TRBD2 agrees at 8 bases. CDR1 is MRHNA, CDR2 SNTAGT, per germline. This CDR3 contains 16 residues. The V and J ends lost 4 bases and 2 bases, in that order; junction bases with no gene match: 7. CDR3 residues: CASSGSHSGTYNEQFF. CDR3 DNA: TGTGCCAGCAGTGGATCCCATAGCGGGACCTACAATGAGCAGTTCTTC.

The chain has TRBV30 and TRBJ2-6; TRBD2 aligns across 8 bases. The length of the CDR3 is 20 residues. CDR1 is GTSNPN, CDR2 SVGIG, per germline (reference sequence). With 2 bases clipped from V and 0 bases from J, the junction kept 15 bases outside the gene matches. The CDR3 here is CAWSLRGGRLEYSGANVLTF. Written as DNA, the CDR3 is TGTGCCTGGAGTTTACGGGGGGGCCGATTAGAATACTCTGGGGCCAACGTCCTGACTTTC.

This chain connects TRBV5-4 to TRBJ2-1, with no clear D. The CDR3 is made up of 13 amino acids. Germline CDR1 and CDR2: SGHNT and YYREEE (reference sequence). V lost 4 bases and J 4 bases, leaving 9 bases between the germline ends. The CDR3 loop is CASSPPQYNEQFF. CDR3 bases: TGTGCCAGCAGCCCCCCCCAGTACAATGAGCAGTTCTTC. The whole variable domain, filled in from reference TRBV5-4 and TRBJ2-1, reads ETGVTQSPTHLIKTRGQQVTLRCSSQSGHNTVSWYQQALGQGPQFIFQYYREEENGRGNFPPRFSGLQFPNYSSELNVNALELDDSALYLCASSPPQYNEQFFGPGTRLTVL.

CDR3 nucleotides: TGTGCCTGGAAATCGTCTATAGCGGGAGGCAGTCGGGAGACCCAGTACTTC. Its translation: CAWKSSIAGGSRETQYF. The V gene is TRBV30, the J gene TRBJ2-5, with TRBD2 matching over 10 bases. The germline V gene has CDR1 GTSNPN and CDR2 SVGIG (reference sequence). The CDR3 is made up of 17 amino acids. J gave up 5 bases and V 4 bases, and 16 bases lay outside the gene matches.

V and J are TRBV28 and TRBJ2-3; 7 positions agree with TRBD2. Germline lookup yields CDR1 MDHEN and CDR2 SYDVKM. The CDR3 sequence is 14 residues long. Trimming took 6 bases from V and 4 from J; bases not matched to a gene: 7. The CDR3 DNA is TGTGCCAGCAGGGGAGTAGCGGGCGCAGATACGCAGTATTTT. Amino acids: CASRGVAGADTQYF.

This chain uses TRBV25-1 with TRBJ2-3; 11 bases align to TRBD2. The germline V gene encodes CDR1 MGHDK and CDR2 SYGVNS. The V segment lost 4 bases and the J segment 5 bases; nucleotides outside the gene matches: 5. This CDR3 has 15 residues. The CDR3 loop is CASSGRLAGKDTQYF. DNA of the CDR3: TGTGCCAGCAGTGGGAGACTAGCGGGGAAAGATACGCAGTATTTT. Full variable domain (remainder filled in from reference TRBV25-1 and TRBJ2-3): EADIYQTPRYLVIGTGKKITLECSQTMGHDKMYWYQQDPGMELHLIHYSYGVNSTEKGDLSSESTVSRIRTEHFPLTLESARPSHTSQYLCASSGRLAGKDTQYFGPGTRLTVL.

This clone was detected once. The chain combines TRBV28 with TRBJ1-6, with D possibly being TRBD1 (5 bases). V dropped 6 bases and J dropped 10 bases, with 10 bases sitting between them. The CDR3 contains 12 residues. CDR1 MDHEN and CDR2 SYDVKM come from the germline V gene. The CDR3 nucleotides read TGTGCCAGCAGCCCGGACACATCACCCCTCCACTTT. The encoded protein is CASSPDTSPLHF.

The chain uses TRBV28 and TRBJ1-2, with 8 bases that match TRBD1. J was trimmed by 4 bases and V by 7 bases; bases with no gene match: 14. This CDR3 has 16 amino acids. CDR1 and CDR2 (germline): MDHEN, SYDVKM. The CDR3: CASTETGGGVGYGYTF. The DNA of the CDR3 is TGTGCCAGCACCGAAACAGGGGGGGGCGTGGGCTATGGCTACACCTTC.

The chain recombines TRBV30 with TRBJ2-5; D not certain. TRBJ2-7 matches the DNA end more closely, so the J call is doubtful. The CDR3 is made up of 12 amino acids. Per the germline V gene, CDR1 is GTSNPN and CDR2 is SVGIG (reference sequence). The CDR3 loop reads CAWDNEKHEQYF. As DNA, the CDR3 is TGTGCCTGGGATAACGAGAAGCACGAGCAGTACTTC.

J is TRBJ1-1 and V is TRBV7-2; D unclear. Germline V gene sequence: CDR1 SGHTA, CDR2 FQGNSA. This CDR3 is built from 10 residues. Trimming removed 3 bases from V and 8 bases from J, with 4 bases in between. CDR3 in DNA: TGTGCCAGCAGCTTCCGGGAAGCTTTCTTT. Amino acid sequence: CASSFREAFF.

The chain joins TRBV21-1 to TRBJ1-1; the table calls TRBD1, which could not be checked here. TRBV21-1 is deemed a pseudogene. The CDR3 totals 15 residues. The CDR3 sequence: CASSNGPGLNRGPFF. The CDR3 coding sequence is TGTGCCAGCAGCAATGGCCCAGGCCTCAACAGGGGTCCTTTCTTT.

This chain joins TRBV28 and TRBJ1-2; D is unclear. CDR1 and CDR2 (germline): MDHEN, SYDVKM. Trimming removed 8 bases from V and 8 bases from J, with 18 bases in between. This CDR3 region has 13 residues. The CDR3 loop reads CASVEAPSKGYTF. CDR3 coding DNA: TGTGCCAGCGTCGAGGCCCCCTCGAAGGGCTACACCTTC.

This chain links TRBV2 with TRBJ1-2, with a possible D match to TRBD1 (5 bases). V was clipped by 11 bases and J by 5 bases, with 12 bases between them. CDR3 size: 11 residues. The V gene's germline CDR1 is SNHLY and CDR2 FYNNEI. The CDR3 protein is CAGRQSYGYTF. The CDR3, as DNA: TGTGCCGGCCGACAGTCTTATGGCTACACCTTC.